This TCR beta chain originates from a study of tumor-infiltrating lymphocytes in primary liver carcinoma. Study context: Participating patients were men and women between 30 and 69 years old. The tumors ranged from about 4 to 11 cm across and fell within stage T1-T3 N0M0. Findings and limits, study-wide: Top-250-clone fractions were significantly higher in tumors than in blood (p = 0.039). Less overlap was seen in tumor-adjacent and tumor-blood pairs than in tumor region pairs.

Reverse transcription of about 500 ng total RNA with a constant-region primer produced TCR beta cDNA. Amplification in three nested multiplex PCR rounds with slightly modified ARM-PCR gave rise to TCR beta libraries. MiXCR was run by TCRdb on the multiplex PCR reads, yielding one entry per CDR3 protein. The table has about 92,000 distinct CDR3 sequences, less than 75% seen once. On this clonotype itself: What it binds is not known. This may come from a read error, since a much larger clone is one base off.

Each 20-30 mg portion of unsorted bulk tissue served as the source for co-extraction of RNA and DNA. Sequenced sample: tumor-adjacent normal liver tissue. This clonotype originated in a man aged 35-49 years with primary liver carcinoma and hepatitis B virus infection.

The CDR3 region is CANSSTNNQPQHF. CDR3 coding DNA: TGTGCCAACTCGTCGACAAACAATCAGCCCCAGCATTTT. This chain uses TRBV18 with TRBJ1-5; D unresolved. This CDR3 region has 13 residues. In germline, CDR1 is KGHSH, CDR2 LQKENI. Between the trimmed V and J ends, which lost 10 bases and 3 bases, there was a span of 13 bases.